Below, 17 T cell receptor beta chains from the same sample are listed, as sequenced in a study of blood T cell repertoires in COVID-19. Data came from immunoSEQ multiplex PCR; TCRdb stores just in-frame clones and leaves some out. The sample lists just under 150,000 clones; around 87% were seen once. Sequenced material: peripheral blood. These receptors all come from a man in his forties or fifties who had recovered from COVID-19.

J is TRBJ2-2 and V is TRBV18; 8 bases are shared with TRBD1. CDR3 length: 16 amino acids. After removal of 2 bases from V and 4 bases from J, the junction contained 6 bases not matched to a gene. Per the germline V gene, CDR1 is KGHSH and CDR2 is LQKENI. DNA for the CDR3: TGTGCCAGCTCACCAGGGCAGGGGGCGATCACCGGGGAGCTGTTTTTT. This encodes CASSPGQGAITGELFF.

The chain recombines TRBV4-2 with TRBJ1-3, with D hard to call. The V end was cut by 0 bases, the J end by 0 bases, with 9 bases between. From germline, CDR1 is LGHNA and CDR2 YNFKEQ. The CDR3 runs to 16 residues. CDR3 sequence (DNA): TGTGCCAGCAGCCAAGAGGCGGTTAACTCTGGAAACACCATATATTTT. Protein: CASSQEAVNSGNTIYF.

The rearrangement links TRBV19 to TRBJ2-1; D perhaps matches TRBD1 (6 bases). Trimming left V 2 bases short and J 0 bases short, with 11 bases between. Per the germline V gene, CDR1 is LNHDA and CDR2 is SQIVND (reference sequence). This CDR3 comprises 16 residues. The CDR3 DNA reads as TGTGCCAGTAGTATACAAACAGGGATCTCCTACAATGAGCAGTTCTTC. Its protein is CASSIQTGISYNEQFF. Full variable domain (missing parts from reference TRBV19 and TRBJ2-1): DGGITQSPKYLFRKEGQNVTLSCEQNLNHDAMYWYRQDPGQGLRLIYYSQIVNDFQKGDIAEGYSVSREKKESFPLTVTSAQKNPTAFYLCASSIQTGISYNEQFFGPGTRLTVL.

The genes are TRBV5-1 and TRBJ1-6; TRBD1 agrees at 7 bases. Germline V CDR1 and CDR2: SGHRS, YFSETQ. After removal of 1 base from V and 8 bases from J, the junction contained 6 bases not matched to a gene. CDR3 size: 15 residues. The CDR3 DNA is TGCGCCAGCAGCTTGAGTACCGGGACAGATTCACCCCTCCACTTT. Translation gives CASSLSTGTDSPLHF.

The chain joins TRBV14 to TRBJ1-1; D is possibly TRBD1 (5 bases). Trimming took off 0 bases at V and 1 base at J, with 15 bases between the two ends. This CDR3 region has 17 residues. Germline-derived CDR1 and CDR2 are SGHDN and FVKESK. The CDR3 is CASSQDAREASNTEAFF. The CDR3 region has the DNA TGTGCCAGCAGCCAAGATGCCAGGGAAGCATCGAACACTGAAGCTTTCTTT.

The count of this clone is one. The genes are TRBV4-3 and TRBJ1-6; 7 nucleotides agree with TRBD1. CDR3 size: 17 residues. V shed 0 bases and J 8 bases; nucleotides not matched to a gene: 10. CDR1 LGHNA and CDR2 YSLEER come from the germline V gene. CDR3 residues: CASSQELQQGNDSPLHF. The DNA for the CDR3 is TGCGCCAGCAGCCAAGAATTACAACAGGGGAATGATTCACCCCTCCACTTT.

The rearrangement uses TRBV18 and TRBJ1-1; D uncertain. Germline V gene sequence: CDR1 KGHSH, CDR2 LQKENI. V was trimmed by 2 bases and J by 10 bases, leaving 20 bases between them. This CDR3 has 15 amino acids. The DNA of the CDR3 is TGTGCCAGCTCACCAAGTGATGAACCTCGCCTCGGAGCTTTCTTT. Encoded protein: CASSPSDEPRLGAFF.

This CDR3 is CASRPGERNTGELFF. Here the CDR3 DNA reads TGTGCCAGCAGGCCGGGGGAAAGGAACACCGGGGAGCTGTTTTTT. The gene calls are TRBV7-9 and TRBJ2-2; D is possibly TRBD2 (6 bases). The ends were cut back, 6 bases at V and 1 base at J, with 12 bases in the middle. CDR1 is SEHNR and CDR2 is FQNEAQ in the germline V gene (reference sequence). The CDR3 runs 15 residues.

This clone was picked up one time. The J gene is TRBJ2-7, the V gene TRBV30, with TRBD2 matching 8 bases. The CDR3 has 12 amino acids. The V segment lost 3 bases and the J segment 2 bases; nucleotides outside the gene matches: 0. CDR1 and CDR2 (germline): GTSNPN, SVGIG (reference sequence). As DNA, the CDR3 is TGTGCCTGGAGCGGGGGGGCCTACGAGCAGTACTTC. Protein sequence: CAWSGGAYEQYF.

The V and J genes are TRBV5-1 and TRBJ1-2, with D possibly matching TRBD1 (5 bases). Germline lookup yields CDR1 SGHRS and CDR2 YFSETQ. Trimming took off 4 bases at V and 5 bases at J, with 12 bases between the two ends. The CDR3 covers 13 residues. In DNA, the CDR3 is TGCGCCAGCAGCCCAGAGACAGAGTATGGCTACACCTTC. This codes for CASSPETEYGYTF.

The chain recombines TRBV9 with TRBJ1-4; D is unresolved. The CDR3 loop spans 15 amino acids. V was trimmed by 5 bases and J by 3 bases, leaving 14 bases between them. Per germline, CDR1 SGDLS and CDR2 YYNGEE. Written as DNA, the CDR3 is TGTGCCAGCAGTAATCCCCGAGGGCCTAATGAAAAACTGTTTTTT. This sequence encodes CASSNPRGPNEKLFF.

The rearrangement links TRBV7-2 to TRBJ1-2; TRBD1 agrees at 10 bases. J gave up 8 bases and V 2 bases, and 17 bases lay outside the gene matches. The germline CDR1 and CDR2 sequences are SGHTA and FQGNSA. CDR3 length: 18 residues. In DNA, the CDR3 is TGTGCCAGCAGCTTACGGGCGACAGGGGGCCCTTACACCGGGGGCTACACCTTC. Protein sequence: CASSLRATGGPYTGGYTF.

The V and J genes are TRBV11-2 and TRBJ2-2, with 13 nucleotides matching TRBD2. Per germline, CDR1 SGHAT and CDR2 FQNNGV. The CDR3 consists of 17 residues. With 3 bases clipped from V and 0 bases from J, the junction kept 1 base outside the gene matches. The CDR3 DNA is TGTGCCAGCAGCTTGGGACTAGCGGGGACGAACACCGGGGAGCTGTTTTTT. Its protein is CASSLGLAGTNTGELFF.

This chain uses TRBV7-4 with TRBJ1-5, with 7 bases identical to TRBD1. The germline CDR1 and CDR2 sequences are SGHVT and SQSDAQ. The CDR3 contains 19 residues. V trimming: 8 bases; J trimming: 3 bases; junction bases outside the gene matches: 22. This CDR3 is CASFQSGQPGQLDNQPQHF. The DNA of the CDR3 is TGTGCCAGCTTCCAAAGCGGGCAACCGGGACAGTTGGACAATCAGCCCCAGCATTTT.

The rearrangement links TRBV2 to TRBJ1-5; possible D gene TRBD1, 6 bases. The CDR3 totals 14 residues. The V end was cut by 7 bases, the J end by 3 bases, with 13 bases between. Germline CDR1 reads SNHLY; CDR2 reads FYNNEI. The chain's CDR3 is CASKATGPNQPQHF. The CDR3 region has the DNA TGTGCCAGCAAAGCCACAGGGCCCAATCAGCCCCAGCATTTT.

This chain links TRBV24-1 with TRBJ2-1; TRBD2 agrees at 8 bases. The germline CDR1 and CDR2 sequences are KGHDR and SFDVKD. V lost 9 bases, J lost 4 bases, and 4 bases stayed unmatched. This CDR3 is built from 13 residues. The CDR3 is CATPSGPYNEQFF. The CDR3 nucleotides are TGTGCCACCCCTAGCGGGCCGTACAATGAGCAGTTCTTC.

This clone has only one observation. The chain links TRBV25-1 to TRBJ1-1; 7 bases agree with TRBD1. V lost 2 bases to trimming and J lost 3 bases; unmatched junction nucleotides: 9. Germline V lookup: CDR1 MGHDK, CDR2 SYGVNS. CDR3 size: 16 residues. The CDR3 DNA follows: TGTGCCAGCAGTGAACAGGGGGGCAGGGGGTACACTGAAGCTTTCTTT. This sequence encodes CASSEQGGRGYTEAFF. Looking up the rest from reference TRBV25-1 and TRBJ1-1 gives the full variable domain: EADIYQTPRYLVIGTGKKITLECSQTMGHDKMYWYQQDPGMELHLIHYSYGVNSTEKGDLSSESTVSRIRTEHFPLTLESARPSHTSQYLCASSEQGGRGYTEAFFGQGTRLTVV.